The source of this TCR beta chain is a study of T cells in Graves' hyperthyroidism and ophthalmopathy. J was trimmed by 2 bases and V by 0 bases; bases with no gene match: 6. The CDR3 runs to 17 residues. CDR1 and CDR2 from the germline V gene are SGHTA and FQGNSA. The sample holds many counts of this clonotype. Amplified TCR beta CDR3 regions came from RNA transcripts. First-round RT-PCR of the TCR CDR3 relied on the HTBI primer set. A single record per CDR3 protein comes from TCRdb applying MiXCR to the multiplex PCR reads. Counted here are a few hundred thousand distinct CDR3 sequences, over 10% occurring once; the ten biggest clones make up less than 10%.

The sample consisted of blood. The clonotype was recovered from a woman younger than 30 with Graves' hyperthyroidism. The V call is TRBV7-2, the J call TRBJ2-3, with 9 bases identical to TRBD2. In nucleotides, the CDR3 is TGTGCCAGCAGCTTAGCCCTTAGCGGGAGTCCCACAGATACGCAGTATTTT. Translation gives CASSLALSGSPTDTQYF.